A selection of T cell receptor beta chains follows, all from one sample in a study of T cell responses to AZD1222 COVID-19 vaccine. Method: immunoSEQ multiplex PCR; TCRdb's copy keeps in-frame clones and lacks some. The data contain some 130,000 clones, around 90% of them singletons. The input for sequencing was peripheral blood, taken 28 days after the second AZD1222 dose. Source of these receptors: an adult who received the AZD1222 COVID-19 vaccine. Each CDR3 is given with its conserved first and last residue. A D gene is named only where the DNA matches it firmly. Rows may omit the clone size; those that give it use once, few, many or a size class.

v_gene: TRBV30; abundance: NA; d_gene: NA; j_gene: TRBJ1-2; CDR3nt: TGTGCCTGGAGTGGCAAGTTCTATGGCTACACCTTC; CDR3aa: CAWSGKFYGYTF
v_gene: TRBV6-5; abundance: NA; d_gene: NA; j_gene: TRBJ1-5; CDR3nt: TGTGCCATCTCAACAGGGATTCAGCCCCAGCATTTT; CDR3aa: CAISTGIQPQHF
v_gene: TRBV18; abundance: NA; d_gene: NA; j_gene: TRBJ1-1; CDR3nt: TGTGCCAGCTCACCACCCGGAACCGGACAGCAGAACACTGAAGCTTTCTTT; CDR3aa: CASSPPGTGQQNTEAFF
v_gene: TRBV19; abundance: NA; d_gene: TRBD2; j_gene: TRBJ2-1; CDR3nt: TGTGCCAGTAGTTTCTGGGGCACTAGCGGGGGGGCGCAGGATGAGCAGTTCTTC; CDR3aa: CASSFWGTSGGAQDEQFF
v_gene: TRBV18; abundance: NA; d_gene: NA; j_gene: TRBJ2-5; CDR3nt: TGTGCCAGCTCACTCACTCCGGGACAAAAGTACCAAGAGACCCAGTACTTC; CDR3aa: CASSLTPGQKYQETQYF
v_gene: TRBV28; abundance: few; d_gene: TRBD2; j_gene: TRBJ2-1; CDR3nt: TGTGCCAGCAGTTTAGCGGGGGGTAGGAAGAGCTCCTACAATGAGCAGTTCTTC; CDR3aa: CASSLAGGRKSSYNEQFF
v_gene: TRBV7-2; abundance: NA; d_gene: TRBD1; j_gene: TRBJ2-7; CDR3nt: TGTGCCAGCAGCTCGTGGGACAGGTGGTACGAGCAGTACTTC; CDR3aa: CASSSWDRWYEQYF
v_gene: TRBV4-1; abundance: NA; d_gene: NA; j_gene: TRBJ1-1; CDR3nt: TGCGCCAGCAGCCAACAACCGACAGGGAACACTGAAGCTTTCTTT; CDR3aa: CASSQQPTGNTEAFF
v_gene: TRBV7-7; abundance: NA; d_gene: NA; j_gene: TRBJ2-2; CDR3nt: TGTGCTAGCAGCTTAGTAGCAGGTCGGAACACCGGGGAGCTGTTTTTT; CDR3aa: CASSLVAGRNTGELFF
v_gene: TRBV4-1; abundance: NA; d_gene: NA; j_gene: TRBJ2-1; CDR3nt: TGCGCCAGCAGCCAAGATCGGAAGTGGAAGTTCTTC; CDR3aa: CASSQDRKWKFF
v_gene: TRBV15; abundance: NA; d_gene: NA; j_gene: TRBJ1-6; CDR3nt: TGTGCCACCAGCAGAGAACGGAATTCACCCCTCCACTTT; CDR3aa: CATSRERNSPLHF
v_gene: TRBV5-4; abundance: NA; d_gene: NA; j_gene: TRBJ1-1; CDR3nt: TGTGCCAGCAGCTTCGGGCGGGACACTGAAGCTTTCTTT; CDR3aa: CASSFGRDTEAFF
v_gene: TRBV7-2; abundance: NA; d_gene: NA; j_gene: TRBJ1-2; CDR3nt: TGTGCCAGCAGCTTATTGGATTTAGCTAACTATGGCTACACCTTC; CDR3aa: CASSLLDLANYGYTF
v_gene: TRBV6-5; abundance: NA; d_gene: TRBD1; j_gene: TRBJ1-2; CDR3nt: TGTGCCAGCAGTTACTCGGACAGGAATTGGGGCTACACCTTC; CDR3aa: CASSYSDRNWGYTF
v_gene: TRBV6-5; abundance: few; d_gene: TRBD1; j_gene: TRBJ1-4; CDR3nt: TGTGCCAGCAAGGACAGGGGCATCGAAAAACTGTTTTTT; CDR3aa: CASKDRGIEKLFF
v_gene: TRBV24-1; abundance: NA; d_gene: TRBD2; j_gene: TRBJ2-1; CDR3nt: TGTGCCACCACGGCTAGCGGACCCTACAATGAGCAGTTCTTC; CDR3aa: CATTASGPYNEQFF
v_gene: TRBV7-6; abundance: NA; d_gene: NA; j_gene: TRBJ2-7; CDR3nt: TGTGCCAGCAGCCCCTTCGGTGGGGAAGCACAGGGAGGCGAGCAGTACTTC; CDR3aa: CASSPFGGEAQGGEQYF
v_gene: TRBV11-2; abundance: NA; d_gene: TRBD1; j_gene: TRBJ1-1; CDR3nt: TGTGCCAGCAGCCAACGTCGGACAGGGGGATGGAACACTGAAGCTTTCTTT; CDR3aa: CASSQRRTGGWNTEAFF
v_gene: TRBV2; abundance: once; d_gene: NA; j_gene: TRBJ1-3; CDR3nt: TGTGCCAGCAGTTTACAGGTGGGATACTCTGGAAACACCATATATTTT; CDR3aa: CASSLQVGYSGNTIYF
v_gene: TRBV2; abundance: NA; d_gene: NA; j_gene: TRBJ1-1; CDR3nt: TGTGCCAGCAGCCCCTGGCTAGGCGACACTGAAGCTTTCTTT; CDR3aa: CASSPWLGDTEAFF
v_gene: TRBV19; abundance: NA; d_gene: NA; j_gene: TRBJ2-1; CDR3nt: TGTGCCAGTAGTGGCTTTTGGTACAATGAGCAGTTCTTC; CDR3aa: CASSGFWYNEQFF
v_gene: TRBV24-1; abundance: NA; d_gene: TRBD2; j_gene: TRBJ2-3; CDR3nt: TGTGCCACCAGTGATTTGAGCGGGGGCCGAGGAGATACGCAGTATTTT; CDR3aa: CATSDLSGGRGDTQYF
v_gene: TRBV6-2/TRBV6-3; abundance: NA; d_gene: NA; j_gene: TRBJ2-5; CDR3nt: TGTGCCAGCAGTTACGACAGGCAGAACCAAGAGACCCAGTACTTC; CDR3aa: CASSYDRQNQETQYF
v_gene: TRBV6-2/TRBV6-3; abundance: NA; d_gene: TRBD1; j_gene: TRBJ1-1; CDR3nt: TGTGCCAGCAGTTCGCAATCCGGGACAGGGTGGAACACTGAAGCTTTCTTT; CDR3aa: CASSSQSGTGWNTEAFF
v_gene: TRBV3-1/TRBV3-2; abundance: NA; d_gene: TRBD1; j_gene: TRBJ1-1; CDR3nt: TGTGCCAGCAGCCTCGGGACAGGAAACACTGAAGCTTTCTTT; CDR3aa: CASSLGTGNTEAFF
v_gene: TRBV30; abundance: once; d_gene: NA; j_gene: TRBJ1-5; CDR3nt: TGTGCCTGCGCGACCGTTAATCAGCCCCAGCATTTT; CDR3aa: CACATVNQPQHF
v_gene: TRBV4-3; abundance: NA; d_gene: NA; j_gene: TRBJ2-2; CDR3nt: TGCGCCAGCAGCCGCGACAGATACGCCGGGGAGCTGTTTTTT; CDR3aa: CASSRDRYAGELFF
v_gene: TRBV30; abundance: NA; d_gene: TRBD1; j_gene: TRBJ2-1; CDR3nt: TGTGCCTGGAGTAGGGGGCTTGAGAATGAGCAGTTCTTC; CDR3aa: CAWSRGLENEQFF
v_gene: TRBV7-2; abundance: NA; d_gene: NA; j_gene: TRBJ1-2; CDR3nt: TGTGCCAGCAGCGCAGAGATGTCCGTCTATGGCTACACCTTC; CDR3aa: CASSAEMSVYGYTF
v_gene: TRBV19; abundance: NA; d_gene: NA; j_gene: TRBJ1-1; CDR3nt: TGTGCCAGTGGGCTTACAGGAACTGAAGCTTTCTTT; CDR3aa: CASGLTGTEAFF
v_gene: TRBV23-1; abundance: NA; d_gene: NA; j_gene: TRBJ1-4; CDR3nt: TGCGCCAGCGAAAGATTGGCCTCAACTAATGAAAAACTGTTTTTT; CDR3aa: CASERLASTNEKLFF
v_gene: TRBV5-4; abundance: NA; d_gene: TRBD2; j_gene: TRBJ2-1; CDR3nt: TGTGCCAGCATGACTAGCGGGGGGTCTTACAATGAGCAGTTCTTC; CDR3aa: CASMTSGGSYNEQFF
v_gene: TRBV7-8; abundance: NA; d_gene: NA; j_gene: TRBJ1-1; CDR3nt: TGTGCCAGCAGCTTAGCAGGGATCACTGAAGCTTTCTTT; CDR3aa: CASSLAGITEAFF
v_gene: TRBV18; abundance: NA; d_gene: NA; j_gene: TRBJ1-5; CDR3nt: TGTGCCAGCTCACCTCGAGGAGATCAGCCCCAGCATTTT; CDR3aa: CASSPRGDQPQHF
v_gene: TRBV9; abundance: NA; d_gene: NA; j_gene: TRBJ1-6; CDR3nt: TGTGCCAGCAGCCGGACAGTATTGGACGATAATTCACCCCTCCACTTT; CDR3aa: CASSRTVLDDNSPLHF
v_gene: TRBV18; abundance: NA; d_gene: NA; j_gene: TRBJ1-2; CDR3nt: TGTGCCAGCTCAAAAGGGACGGACAGTAACTATGGCTACACCTTC; CDR3aa: CASSKGTDSNYGYTF
v_gene: TRBV15; abundance: NA; d_gene: NA; j_gene: TRBJ1-4; CDR3nt: TGTGCCACCAGCAGAGATCGTACAACTAATGAAAAACTGTTTTTT; CDR3aa: CATSRDRTTNEKLFF
v_gene: TRBV30; abundance: NA; d_gene: NA; j_gene: TRBJ2-6; CDR3nt: TGTGCCTGGAGTCGGGGCGCTGGGGCCAACGTCCTGACTTTC; CDR3aa: CAWSRGAGANVLTF
v_gene: TRBV18; abundance: NA; d_gene: NA; j_gene: TRBJ1-1; CDR3nt: TGTGCCAGCTCACCACGAACATCAGGGAGCACTGAAGCTTTCTTT; CDR3aa: CASSPRTSGSTEAFF
v_gene: TRBV4-3; abundance: once; d_gene: TRBD1; j_gene: TRBJ1-4; CDR3nt: TGCGCCAGCAGCCGAGACAGGGACCAGACCGTTGAAAAACTGTTTTTT; CDR3aa: CASSRDRDQTVEKLFF
v_gene: TRBV7-2; abundance: NA; d_gene: NA; j_gene: TRBJ1-2; CDR3nt: TGTGCCAGCAGCGTTAACCGGGGGAACTATGGCTACACCTTC; CDR3aa: CASSVNRGNYGYTF
v_gene: TRBV7-3; abundance: NA; d_gene: NA; j_gene: TRBJ2-3; CDR3nt: TGTGCCAGCAGCTTAGGTACTAGCACAGATACGCAGTATTTT; CDR3aa: CASSLGTSTDTQYF
v_gene: TRBV4-2; abundance: NA; d_gene: NA; j_gene: TRBJ2-3; CDR3nt: TGTGCCAGCAGCCAGGGGCTAGGTGTGGCAGATACGCAGTATTTT; CDR3aa: CASSQGLGVADTQYF
v_gene: TRBV7-2; abundance: NA; d_gene: TRBD1; j_gene: TRBJ1-2; CDR3nt: TGTGCCAGCAGCGCAAACAGGGGGAACTATGGCTACACCTTC; CDR3aa: CASSANRGNYGYTF
v_gene: TRBV19; abundance: NA; d_gene: TRBD1; j_gene: TRBJ1-5; CDR3nt: TGTGCCAGTAGTACGGACAGGGTTGTCGGCAATCAGCCCCAGCATTTT; CDR3aa: CASSTDRVVGNQPQHF